Listed here are 29 T cell receptor beta chains from one sample, sequenced in a study of cytotoxic CD8 clonotypes in ibrutinib-treated CLL. Assay: immunoSEQ multiplex PCR; the TCRdb copy retains only in-frame clones and omits some. The sample contains about 130,000 clones, 75% to 85% of which appear only once. This material consisted of PBMCs, taken after 12 months of ibrutinib treatment. These receptors came from a human donor with chronic lymphocytic leukemia.

The chain couples TRBV5-1 to TRBJ2-7; the match to TRBD2 covers 13 bases. The germline V gene encodes CDR1 SGHRS and CDR2 YFSETQ. V trimming: 6 bases; J trimming: 4 bases; junction bases outside the gene matches: 13. This CDR3 has 17 amino acids. Here the CDR3 DNA reads TGCGCCAGCACCCCCGGGACTAGCGGGGCCGCGGGTTACGAGCAGTACTTC. Its protein product is CASTPGTSGAAGYEQYF.

V gene TRBV10-1 combines with J gene TRBJ1-1; the D is unclear. The CDR3 has 13 amino acids. Per the germline V gene, CDR1 is WNHNN and CDR2 is SYGVQD (reference sequence). Between the trimmed V and J ends, which lost 0 bases and 6 bases, there was a span of 8 bases. The CDR3 is CASSESGVPEAFF. DNA for the CDR3: TGCGCCAGCAGTGAGTCCGGGGTTCCTGAAGCTTTCTTT.

The gene calls are TRBV28 and TRBJ2-7, with 7 bases matching TRBD2. There are 14 residues in the CDR3. From germline, CDR1 is MDHEN and CDR2 SYDVKM. With 3 bases clipped from V and 0 bases from J, the junction kept 2 bases outside the gene matches. CDR3 protein: CASSLGGSSYEQYF. The CDR3, as DNA: TGTGCCAGCAGTTTGGGCGGGAGCTCCTACGAGCAGTACTTC.

This clone occurred once. The V and J genes are TRBV5-6 and TRBJ2-7; weak D call: TRBD1 (5 bases). V lost 0 bases and J 1 base, leaving 11 bases between the germline ends. The V gene's germline CDR1 is SGHDT and CDR2 YYEEEE. The CDR3 is 15 amino acids. The CDR3 spells CASSLGSAGSYEQYF. Written as DNA, the CDR3 is TGTGCCAGCAGCTTGGGCTCGGCAGGGTCCTACGAGCAGTACTTC. Supplemented by reference TRBV5-6 and TRBJ2-7, the full variable domain reads DAGVTQSPTHLIKTRGQQVTLRCSPKSGHDTVSWYQQALGQGPQFIFQYYEEEERQRGNFPDRFSGHQFPNYSSELNVNALLLGDSALYLCASSLGSAGSYEQYFGPGTRLTVT.

The chain uses TRBV6-1 and TRBJ2-7; 7 nucleotides match TRBD1. From germline, CDR1 is MNHNS and CDR2 SASEGT. The CDR3 is 10 residues long. Trimming at V came to 6 bases and at J to 7 bases, leaving 0 bases not matched to a gene. Here the CDR3 reads CASSRGEQYF. DNA of the CDR3: TGTGCCAGCAGCAGGGGGGAGCAGTACTTC.

Concerning this clone: The identical CDR3 is also encoded by other nucleotide sequences in the sample. The chain is built from TRBV5-1 and TRBJ1-1; 7 bases align to TRBD1. The CDR3 contains 13 residues. Trimming removed 6 bases from V and 0 bases from J; junction bases left unmatched: 2. Per the germline V gene, CDR1 is SGHRS and CDR2 is YFSETQ. The DNA of the CDR3 is TGCGCCAGCACCAGGGGGGTGAACACTGAAGCTTTCTTT. This codes for CASTRGVNTEAFF.

This rearrangement joins TRBV11-3 to TRBJ2-2, with 8 bases lining up with TRBD2. The CDR3 runs to 15 residues. The V gene end was trimmed by 3 bases and the J gene end by 4 bases; junction bases not matched to a gene: 4. Germline CDR1 SGHNT, CDR2 YENEEA. CDR3 protein: CASSLNSGTTGELFF. CDR3 in DNA: TGTGCCAGCAGCTTGAATAGCGGGACCACCGGGGAGCTGTTTTTT.

The chain combines TRBV5-4 with TRBJ2-5; weak D call: TRBD2 (5 bases). CDR1 SGHNT and CDR2 YYREEE come from the germline V gene (reference sequence). Trimming stripped 4 bases from V and 4 bases from J, with 20 bases between. The CDR3 totals 16 residues. CDR3 loop: CASSLGREPLRETQYF. The CDR3 DNA follows: TGTGCCAGCAGCCTCGGCCGGGAACCATTGAGAGAGACCCAGTACTTC.

This clone was seen a few times. This sequence joins TRBV28 and TRBJ1-5; a possible D gene is TRBD1 (5 bases). The CDR3 is made up of 14 amino acids. CDR1 is MDHEN, CDR2 SYDVKM, per germline. Trimming left V 7 bases short and J 7 bases short, with 17 bases between. The CDR3 sequence is CASKVGGGGQPQHF. The CDR3 bases are TGTGCCAGCAAAGTCGGGGGAGGAGGACAGCCCCAGCATTTT.

The chain recombines TRBV7-3 with TRBJ2-7; unclear D gene. The CDR3 totals 13 residues. CDR1 and CDR2 (germline): SGHTA, FQGTGA. Trimming removed 4 bases at V and 4 bases at J, with 11 bases between. The CDR3 here is CASSSQGFYEQYF. The DNA of the CDR3 is TGTGCCAGCAGCTCCCAAGGGTTTTACGAGCAGTACTTC. Combining the CDR3 with reference TRBV7-3 and TRBJ2-7 gives the whole variable domain GAGVSQTPSNKVTEKGKYVELRCDPISGHTALYWYRQSLGQGPEFLIYFQGTGAADDSGLPNDRFFAVRPEGSVSTLKIQRTERGDSAVYLCASSSQGFYEQYFGPGTRLTVT.

The gene calls are TRBV7-8 and TRBJ2-5; D may be TRBD2 (6 bases). Germline V gives CDR1 SGHVS, CDR2 FQNEAQ. With 0 bases removed from V and 3 bases from J, the gap between germline ends came to 20 bases. The CDR3 is 18 amino acids. The CDR3 DNA reads as TGTGCCAGCAGCTTAGCGCGGGGTGGGTTAACCCGTAAAGAGACCCAGTACTTC. Its translation: CASSLARGGLTRKETQYF.

V and J are TRBV4-2 and TRBJ2-7; 7 nucleotides line up with TRBD2. The CDR3 extends over 15 amino acids. The germline CDR1 and CDR2 sequences are LGHNA and YNFKEQ. V gave up 4 bases and J gave up 3 bases; unmatched junction bases: 9. CDR3 DNA sequence: TGTGCCAGCAGCCGTCTTGGACTAGGGGACTACGAGCAGTACTTC. Its translation is CASSRLGLGDYEQYF.

This chain uses TRBV6-5 with TRBJ2-1; D uncertain. Trimming took off 4 bases at V and 0 bases at J, with 10 bases between the two ends. CDR1 and CDR2 (germline): MNHEY, SVGAGI. This CDR3 has 15 residues. Written as DNA, the CDR3 is TGTGCCAGCAGTTTGGACCCATCCTCCTACAATGAGCAGTTCTTC. Translated, it gives CASSLDPSSYNEQFF.

The J gene is TRBJ2-7, the V gene TRBV6-5, with 10 bases that match TRBD1. Germline assignment: CDR1 MNHEY and CDR2 SVGAGI. This CDR3 region has 14 residues. The junction had 3 bases not matched to a gene; V was cut back by 0 bases and J by 7 bases. CDR3 nucleotide sequence: TGTGCCAGCAGTTACTCGACAGGGGGCAGTGAGCAGTACTTC. Its translation is CASSYSTGGSEQYF.

This CDR3 is CASSLAAIYGYTF. In nucleotides, the CDR3 is TGTGCCAGCAGTTTGGCGGCGATCTATGGCTACACCTTC. The chain employs TRBV28 and TRBJ1-2; D remains ambiguous. The CDR3 runs to 13 residues. Germline V gene sequence: CDR1 MDHEN, CDR2 SYDVKM. Trimming left V 3 bases short and J 4 bases short, with 9 bases between.

V and J are TRBV7-2 and TRBJ2-5, with 9 bases matching TRBD2. J was trimmed by 5 bases and V by 8 bases; bases with no gene match: 3. CDR3 length: 12 amino acids. The germline gives CDR1 SGHTA, CDR2 FQGNSA. The CDR3 loop reads CASGGGAETQYF. CDR3 sequence (DNA): TGTGCCAGCGGCGGGGGGGCGGAGACCCAGTACTTC.

The chain joins TRBV28 to TRBJ2-7, with 10 bases fitting TRBD2. Germline CDR1 is MDHEN and CDR2 is SYDVKM. With 6 bases clipped from V and 2 bases from J, the junction kept 7 bases outside the gene matches. This CDR3 region has 15 residues. This CDR3 is CASSRGTSETYEQYF. Here the CDR3 DNA reads TGTGCCAGCAGCCGGGGGACTAGCGAAACCTACGAGCAGTACTTC.

As DNA, the CDR3 is TGTGCCACCAGCAGAGCCGATGTCAACATTCAGTACTTC. Protein: CATSRADVNIQYF. The chain recombines TRBV15 with TRBJ2-4; D is unclear. Trimming left V 1 base short and J 7 bases short, with 8 bases between. Germline V CDR1 and CDR2: LNHNV, YYDKDF (reference sequence). The CDR3 loop spans 13 amino acids.

The chain recombines TRBV11-2 with TRBJ2-7; 7 bases align to TRBD1. Looked up from germline, CDR1 is SGHAT and CDR2 is FQNNGV. The V gene end was trimmed by 3 bases and the J gene end by 2 bases; junction bases not matched to a gene: 1. CDR3 length: 13 amino acids. CDR3 region: CASSFGTAYEQYF. The DNA for the CDR3 is TGTGCCAGCAGCTTTGGGACAGCCTACGAGCAGTACTTC.

CDR3 amino acids: CASSTTGGFRETQYF. The CDR3 bases are TGTGCCAGCAGTACTACAGGGGGGTTTAGGGAGACCCAGTACTTC. V usage is TRBV6-5 and J usage is TRBJ2-5; 8 nucleotides agree with TRBD1. The germline CDR1 and CDR2 sequences are MNHEY and SVGAGI. Trimming at V came to 5 bases and at J to 5 bases, leaving 10 bases not matched to a gene. The CDR3 extends over 15 amino acids.

This chain joins TRBV5-1 and TRBJ2-1; 13 nucleotides match TRBD2. The CDR3 covers 16 residues. Germline CDR1 is SGHRS and CDR2 is YFSETQ. V lost 4 bases and J lost 3; bases outside the gene matches: 4. The CDR3 spells CASSGGLAGLYNEQFF. The CDR3 DNA is TGCGCCAGCAGCGGGGGACTAGCGGGACTCTACAATGAGCAGTTCTTC.

The chain is built from TRBV11-2 and TRBJ1-1, with D possibly matching TRBD1 (6 bases). Trimming removed 5 bases from V and 1 base from J, with 8 bases in between. The CDR3 has 13 amino acids. Per the germline V gene, CDR1 is SGHAT and CDR2 is FQNNGV. The CDR3 DNA reads as TGTGCCAGCAGCCCGACAGGGAACACTGAAGCTTTCTTT. Amino acid sequence: CASSPTGNTEAFF.

The chain combines TRBV13 with TRBJ2-3; no reliable D call. V was cut by 4 bases and J by 2 bases, with 4 bases left in between. CDR3 length: 12 residues. The V gene's germline CDR1 is PRHDT and CDR2 FYEKMQ (reference sequence). The CDR3 loop is CASSSFTDTQYF. CDR3 DNA: TGTGCCAGCAGCTCGTTCACAGATACGCAGTATTTT.

The chain uses TRBV5-1 and TRBJ1-4; D not certain. V gave up 3 bases and J gave up 10 bases, with 10 bases separating them. The length of the CDR3 is 12 residues. Looked up from germline, CDR1 is SGHRS and CDR2 is YFSETQ. The CDR3 coding sequence is TGCGCCAGCAGCTCAGTAGTGGGAAAACTGTTTTTT. This encodes CASSSVVGKLFF.

The CDR3 protein is CASSGAGELATNEKLFF. The CDR3 DNA follows: TGTGCCAGCAGTGGGGCAGGGGAACTTGCAACTAATGAAAAACTGTTTTTT. The chain has TRBV6-1 and TRBJ1-4, with a possible D match to TRBD1 (6 bases). CDR3 length: 17 amino acids. Germline CDR1 MNHNS, CDR2 SASEGT. Trimming shortened V by 4 bases and J by 0 bases, and 15 bases separated the two germline ends.

The chain carries TRBV27 and TRBJ2-2; TRBD2 might be the D (5 bases). CDR3 size: 14 residues. Germline V gives CDR1 MNHEY, CDR2 SMNVEV (reference sequence). V lost 5 bases and J 4 bases, leaving 11 bases between the germline ends. The CDR3 region has the DNA TGTGCCAGCAGTCACCTAGCTGCCACCGGGGAGCTGTTTTTT. Amino acids: CASSHLAATGELFF.

The CDR3 protein is CASRLLAGAFDTQYF. As DNA, the CDR3 is TGTGCCAGCAGATTACTAGCGGGAGCATTCGATACGCAGTATTTT. The chain is built from TRBV6-5 and TRBJ2-3; 11 nucleotides agree with TRBD2. From germline, CDR1 is MNHEY and CDR2 SVGAGI. The CDR3 runs 15 residues. With 6 bases clipped from V and 6 bases from J, the junction kept 8 bases outside the gene matches.

The chain employs TRBV7-2 and TRBJ2-7; D not certain. Trimming left V 0 bases short and J 9 bases short, with 21 bases between. This CDR3 is built from 16 residues. CDR1 is SGHTA, CDR2 FQGNSA, per germline. The CDR3 is CASSLAPYPGRLGQYF. CDR3 nucleotides: TGTGCCAGCAGCTTAGCGCCGTATCCCGGACGGCTAGGGCAGTACTTC.

V usage is TRBV14 and J usage is TRBJ2-2; TRBD2 matches at 8 bases. Germline V gene sequence: CDR1 SGHDN, CDR2 FVKESK. The CDR3 is 18 residues long. The junction had 18 bases not matched to a gene; V was cut back by 5 bases and J by 7 bases. CDR3 nucleotides: TGTGCCAGCAGCTTACGGCCGGTGAGCGGGAGATTTATCGGGGAGCTGTTTTTT. Amino acid sequence: CASSLRPVSGRFIGELFF.